The 3 T cell receptor beta chains presented below share a single source sample, sequenced in a study of OX40 agonist ivuxolimab in advanced cancers. The table came from immunoSEQ multiplex PCR; TCRdb's copy has only in-frame clones and leaves some out. Among approximately 90,000 clones listed, less than 95% were seen once. The starting material was CD4+ or CD8+ T cells sorted from blood, obtained in a trial of the OX40 agonist ivuxolimab. Every receptor here comes from an adult with an advanced solid tumor such as melanoma, head and neck, liver or kidney cancer.

The V and J genes are TRBV27 and TRBJ2-7; D is possibly TRBD1 or TRBD2 (5 bases each). Trimming took 4 bases from V and 4 from J, leaving 11 bases between them. Germline CDR1 reads MNHEY; CDR2 reads SMNVEV (reference sequence). The CDR3 is made up of 13 amino acids. Here the CDR3 reads CASSSRGSYEQYF. Here the CDR3 DNA reads TGTGCCAGCAGTTCACGGGGCAGTTACGAGCAGTACTTC.

This rearrangement joins TRBV7-2 to TRBJ1-2; 7 bases align to TRBD1. V lost 7 bases to trimming and J lost 2 bases; unmatched junction nucleotides: 4. CDR3 size: 13 residues. In germline, CDR1 is SGHTA, CDR2 FQGNSA. CDR3 region: CASTPDRNYGYTF. The CDR3 bases are TGTGCCAGCACCCCGGACAGGAACTATGGCTACACCTTC.

The DNA of the CDR3 is TGCGCCAGCAGCATAGGGACAGGGGGACAGCCCCAGCATTTT. Amino acids: CASSIGTGGQPQHF. The chain has TRBV5-1 and TRBJ1-5; 11 bases align to TRBD1. CDR3 size: 14 residues. Trimming cost V 4 bases and J 7 bases; bases outside gene matches: 4. The germline V gene has CDR1 SGHRS and CDR2 YFSETQ.